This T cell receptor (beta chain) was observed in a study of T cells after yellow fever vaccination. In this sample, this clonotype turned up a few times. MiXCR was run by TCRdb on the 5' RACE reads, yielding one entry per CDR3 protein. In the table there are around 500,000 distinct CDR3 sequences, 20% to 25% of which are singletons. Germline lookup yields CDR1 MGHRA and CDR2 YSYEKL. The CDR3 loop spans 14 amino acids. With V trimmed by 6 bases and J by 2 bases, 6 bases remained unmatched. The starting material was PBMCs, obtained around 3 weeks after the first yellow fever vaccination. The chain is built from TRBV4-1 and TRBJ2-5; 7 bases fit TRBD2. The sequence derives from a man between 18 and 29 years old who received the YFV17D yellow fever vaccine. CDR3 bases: TGCGCCAGCAGTTCCGGGGGGAGACAAGAGACCCAGTACTTC. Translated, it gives CASSSGGRQETQYF.